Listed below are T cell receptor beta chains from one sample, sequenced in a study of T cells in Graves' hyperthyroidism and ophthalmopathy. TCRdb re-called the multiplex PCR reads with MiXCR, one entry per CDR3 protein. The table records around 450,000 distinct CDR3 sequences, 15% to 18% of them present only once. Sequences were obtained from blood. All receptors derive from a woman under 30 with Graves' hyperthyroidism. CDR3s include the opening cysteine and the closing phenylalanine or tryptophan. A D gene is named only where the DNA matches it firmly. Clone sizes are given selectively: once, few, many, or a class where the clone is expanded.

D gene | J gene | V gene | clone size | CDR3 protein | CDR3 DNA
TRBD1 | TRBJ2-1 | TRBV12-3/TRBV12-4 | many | CASSVDRVRNEQFF | TGTGCCAGCAGTGTGGACAGGGTTAGGAATGAGCAGTTCTTC
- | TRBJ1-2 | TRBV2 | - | CASRGDPHYGYTF | TGTGCCAGCAGGGGGGACCCACACTATGGCTACACCTTC
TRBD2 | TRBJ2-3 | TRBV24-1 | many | CATGERVAGVTDTQYF | TGTGCCACCGGAGAGAGAGTAGCGGGGGTCACAGATACGCAGTATTTT
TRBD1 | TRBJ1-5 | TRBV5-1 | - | CASSLAGQGQPQHF | TGCGCCAGCAGCTTGGCCGGACAGGGTCAGCCCCAGCATTTT
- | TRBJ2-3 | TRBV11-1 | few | CASRGSTGTDTDTQYF | TGTGCCAGTAGAGGGTCAACCGGGACGGACACAGATACGCAGTATTTT
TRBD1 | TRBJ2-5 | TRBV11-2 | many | CASSPLGQGKRETQYF | TGTGCCAGCAGCCCCCTAGGACAGGGGAAGAGAGAGACCCAGTACTTC
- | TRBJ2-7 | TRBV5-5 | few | CASSPTWDSSYEQYF | TGTGCCAGCAGTCCTACCTGGGACTCCTCCTACGAGCAGTACTTC
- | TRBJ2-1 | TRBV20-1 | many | CSARGTPYNEQFF | TGCAGTGCTAGAGGGACTCCTTACAATGAGCAGTTCTTC
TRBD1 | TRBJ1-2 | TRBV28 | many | CASSKTGGAGGYTF | TGTGCCAGCAGTAAAACAGGGGGCGCGGGGGGCTACACCTTC
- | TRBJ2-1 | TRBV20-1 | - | CSASILAIRGNEQFF | TGCAGTGCTAGCATACTAGCAATTCGAGGCAATGAGCAGTTCTTC
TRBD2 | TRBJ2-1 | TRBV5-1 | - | CASSLGAGGPPEQFF | TGCGCCAGCAGCTTGGGAGCGGGAGGGCCACCCGAGCAGTTCTTC
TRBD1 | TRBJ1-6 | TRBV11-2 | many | CASSPDRAYNSPLHF | TGTGCCAGCAGCCCGGACAGGGCCTATAATTCACCCCTCCACTTT
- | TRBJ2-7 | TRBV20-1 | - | CSARTTKTGSYEQYF | TGCAGTGCTCGAACGACCAAGACAGGCTCCTACGAGCAGTACTTC
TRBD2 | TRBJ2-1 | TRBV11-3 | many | CASRSAAGTRVNEQFF | TGTGCCAGCAGATCAGCAGCCGGGACTAGGGTCAATGAGCAGTTCTTC
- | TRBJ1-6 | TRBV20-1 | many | CSARATGFPTSPLHF | TGCAGTGCTAGAGCAACAGGGTTTCCCACTTCACCCCTCCACTTT
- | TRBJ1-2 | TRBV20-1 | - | CSASREANYGYTF | TGCAGTGCTTCTCGTGAAGCTAACTATGGCTACACCTTC
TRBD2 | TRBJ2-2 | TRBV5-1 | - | CASSLPGLAANTGELFF | TGCGCCAGCAGTTTGCCGGGACTAGCAGCGAACACCGGGGAGCTGTTTTTT
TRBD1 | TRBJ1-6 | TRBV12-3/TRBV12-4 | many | CASSRQGDLGSPLHF | TGTGCCAGCAGTCGCCAGGGGGACCTGGGTTCACCCCTCCACTTT
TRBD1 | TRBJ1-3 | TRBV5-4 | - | CASSLEGQGNTIYF | TGTGCCAGCAGCTTGGAGGGACAGGGTAACACCATATATTTT
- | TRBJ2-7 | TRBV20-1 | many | CSARGNGEQYF | TGCAGTGCTAGGGGGAATGGAGAGCAGTACTTC
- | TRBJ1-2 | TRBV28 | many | CASSPGSYGYTF | TGTGCCAGCAGCCCGGGTAGCTATGGCTACACCTTC
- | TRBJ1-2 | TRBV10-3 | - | CAIRGLYCGYTF | TGTGCCATCAGGGGACTGTACTGTGGCTACACCTTC
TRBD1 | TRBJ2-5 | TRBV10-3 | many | CAIGQGQETQYF | TGTGCCATCGGACAGGGGCAAGAGACCCAGTACTTC
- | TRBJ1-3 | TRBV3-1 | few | CASSRWTAAGNTIYF | TGTGCCAGCAGCCGTTGGACAGCCGCTGGAAACACCATATATTTT
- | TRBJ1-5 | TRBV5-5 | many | CASSSGPPGEPQHF | TGTGCCAGCAGCTCGGGACCCCCTGGAGAGCCCCAGCATTTT
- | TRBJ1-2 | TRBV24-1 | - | CATSDSCGAPGGYTF | TGTGCCACCAGTGACTCGTGCGGGGCCCCAGGCGGCTACACCTTC
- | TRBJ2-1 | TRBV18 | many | CATFIGSSYNEQFF | TGTGCCACCTTTATAGGCAGCTCCTACAATGAGCAGTTCTTC
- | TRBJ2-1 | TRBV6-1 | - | CASSDERTSSYNEQFF | TGTGCCAGCAGTGACGAGAGGACGAGCTCCTACAATGAGCAGTTCTTC
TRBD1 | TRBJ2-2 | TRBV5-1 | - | CASSPDRATRTGELFF | TGCGCCAGCAGCCCCGACAGGGCGACGCGCACCGGGGAGCTGTTTTTT
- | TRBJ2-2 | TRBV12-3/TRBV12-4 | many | CASSLLGELFF | TGTGCCAGCAGTTTACTCGGGGAGCTGTTTTTT
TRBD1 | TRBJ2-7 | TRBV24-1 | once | CATSDPGDRVGQYF | TGTGCCACCAGTGACCCCGGGGACAGGGTTGGGCAGTACTTC
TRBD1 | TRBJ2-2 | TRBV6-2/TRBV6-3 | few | CASSYSTTGWNTGELFF | TGTGCCAGCAGTTACTCCACGACAGGGTGGAACACCGGGGAGCTGTTTTTT
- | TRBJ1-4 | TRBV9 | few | CASNREENEKLFF | TGTGCCAGCAACAGGGAGGAGAATGAAAAACTGTTTTTT
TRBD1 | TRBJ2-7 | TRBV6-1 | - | CASSRGLYEQYF | TGTGCCAGCAGCAGGGGGCTGTACGAGCAGTACTTC
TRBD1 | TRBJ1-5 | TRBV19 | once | CASQFRTGVDNQPQHF | TGTGCCAGCCAATTCCGGACAGGGGTTGACAATCAGCCCCAGCATTTT
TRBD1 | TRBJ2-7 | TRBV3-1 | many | CASSQDMRQGPYEQYF | TGTGCCAGCAGCCAAGACATGAGACAGGGTCCCTACGAGCAGTACTTC
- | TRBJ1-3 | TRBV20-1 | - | CSARGGGSGNTIYF | TGCAGTGCTAGGGGGGGGGGCTCTGGAAACACCATATATTTT
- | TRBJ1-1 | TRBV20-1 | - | CSAPGPLGAFF | TGCAGTGCCCCGGGACCTCTAGGAGCTTTCTTT